The 29 T cell receptor beta chains given below trace back to one sample, sequenced in a study of blood T cell repertoires in COVID-19. Profiled with immunoSEQ multiplex PCR; TCRdb holds only in-frame clones, not every one. The table lists more than 350,000 clones, more than 80% of them singletons. The sample comprised peripheral blood. Source of these receptors: a woman in her thirties with COVID-19, enrolled during active disease.

This clone appeared once. The J gene is TRBJ1-5, the V gene TRBV4-3; 11 bases map to TRBD1. CDR3 length: 19 residues. CDR1 is LGHNA and CDR2 is YSLEER in the germline V gene. V trimming: 0 bases; J trimming: 6 bases; junction bases outside the gene matches: 13. CDR3 coding DNA: TGCGCCAGCAGCCAAGACGTTTGGACAGGGGGCCCCCCGAGTCAGCCCCAGCATTTT. Protein product: CASSQDVWTGGPPSQPQHF.

The chain recombines TRBV30 with TRBJ1-3; D call uncertain. Germline CDR1 reads GTSNPN; CDR2 reads SVGIG (reference sequence). This CDR3 has 13 amino acids. V was trimmed by 7 bases and J by 0 bases, leaving 10 bases between them. The CDR3 DNA sequence: TGTGCCTACGCACCGGTCTCTGGAAACACCATATATTTT. Protein product: CAYAPVSGNTIYF.

Written as DNA, the CDR3 is TGCGCCAGCCAGGGGGCCCCACGCGTTGGGGAGACCCAGTACTTC. This gives the protein CASQGAPRVGETQYF. The genes are TRBV4-1 and TRBJ2-5; 8 bases are shared with TRBD1. CDR3 length equals 15 residues. The V and J ends lost 8 bases and 5 bases, in that order; junction bases with no gene match: 13. CDR1 and CDR2 from the germline V gene are MGHRA and YSYEKL.

The CDR3 region has the DNA TGCGCCAGCAGCGCGGACAGTACAAATGAAAAACTGTTTTTT. Translation gives CASSADSTNEKLFF. The V gene is TRBV5-1, the J gene TRBJ1-4; a weak D match, TRBD1 (6 bases). CDR3 length: 14 amino acids. Trimming stripped 4 bases from V and 5 bases from J, with 12 bases between. The V gene's germline CDR1 is SGHRS and CDR2 YFSETQ.

The chain has TRBV6-5 and TRBJ2-5, with 11 bases fitting TRBD1. V lost 2 bases and J lost 5; bases outside the gene matches: 4. This CDR3 has 15 amino acids. The germline V gene has CDR1 MNHEY and CDR2 SVGAGI. The CDR3 DNA reads TGTGCCAGCAGTTACGGGACAGGGGGTGTGGAGACCCAGTACTTC. This sequence encodes CASSYGTGGVETQYF.

The J gene is TRBJ2-7, the V gene TRBV27; D is unclear. V was cut by 4 bases and J by 3 bases, with 10 bases left in between. CDR1 and CDR2 from the germline V gene are MNHEY and SMNVEV (reference sequence). This CDR3 is built from 13 residues. This CDR3 reads CASSSLLHYEQYV. CDR3 nucleotides: TGTGCCAGCAGTTCATTACTTCACTACGAGCAGTACGTC.

The J gene is TRBJ2-5, the V gene TRBV7-9, with D tentatively TRBD2 (7 bases). The CDR3 is 16 residues long. Looked up from germline, CDR1 is SEHNR and CDR2 is FQNEAQ (reference sequence). The germline V and J ends were trimmed by 5 bases and 5 bases, with 21 bases remaining between them. The CDR3 spells CASSPSRGAGTETQYF. The CDR3 DNA is TGTGCCAGCAGCCCCTCCCGGGGGGCAGGTACGGAGACCCAGTACTTC.

The V gene is TRBV3-1 (or the pseudogene TRBV3-2), the J gene TRBJ1-2, with 7 bases that match TRBD1. The CDR3 consists of 14 residues. In germline, CDR1 is LGHDT, CDR2 YNNKEL (reference sequence). The V and J ends lost 0 bases and 8 bases, in that order; junction bases with no gene match: 6. The CDR3 nucleotides read TGTGCCAGCAGCCAAGACCAAACAGGGGCAGGCTACACCTTC. It yields the protein CASSQDQTGAGYTF.

The genes are TRBV3-1 (or the pseudogene TRBV3-2) and TRBJ2-2; TRBD2 aligns across 9 bases. The V and J ends lost 1 base and 7 bases, in that order; junction bases with no gene match: 4. The germline CDR1 and CDR2 sequences are LGHDT and YNNKEL (reference sequence). The CDR3 extends over 15 amino acids. In DNA, the CDR3 is TGTGCCAGCAGCCAAGCCGGGACTAGCTACGGGGAGCTGTTTTTT. Translated: CASSQAGTSYGELFF.

The V call is TRBV23-1, the J call TRBJ1-1, with D maybe TRBD1 (6 bases). TRBV23-1 is designated an ORF whose function remains uncertain. There are 16 residues in the CDR3. V was cut by 1 base and J by 2 bases, with 14 bases left in between. The CDR3 sequence: CASSQYLGTKNTEAFF. CDR3 bases: TGCGCCAGCAGTCAATATCTAGGGACAAAAAACACTGAAGCTTTCTTT.

The gene calls are TRBV4-3 and TRBJ2-3; 9 bases map to TRBD2. The CDR3 loop spans 13 amino acids. Looked up from germline, CDR1 is LGHNA and CDR2 is YSLEER. The trim removed 6 bases at V and 8 bases at J, leaving 6 bases unmatched. The CDR3 DNA follows: TGCGCCAGCAGGGGGCGGGGGGGCCCTACGCAGTATTTT. Protein product: CASRGRGGPTQYF.

The V and J genes are TRBV4-3 and TRBJ2-7; D may be TRBD1 (6 bases). The length of the CDR3 is 17 residues. In germline, CDR1 is LGHNA, CDR2 YSLEER. The V end was cut by 2 bases, the J end by 0 bases, with 17 bases between. The CDR3 DNA reads as TGCGCCAGCAGCCAAACGACCGGGACACCGAGCTCCTACGAGCAGTACTTC. This translates into CASSQTTGTPSSYEQYF.

This chain uses TRBV27 with TRBJ2-4; TRBD2 agrees at 13 bases. This CDR3 contains 17 residues. Looked up from germline, CDR1 is MNHEY and CDR2 is SMNVEV (reference sequence). With 5 bases clipped from V and 1 base from J, the junction kept 5 bases outside the gene matches. The CDR3 protein is CASSPTSGRAAKNIQYF. The CDR3 nucleotides are TGTGCCAGCAGTCCCACTAGCGGGAGGGCGGCCAAAAACATTCAGTACTTC.

The chain combines TRBV27 with TRBJ2-3; tentatively, D is TRBD1 (5 bases). This CDR3 has 16 residues. V was pared by 1 base and J by 3 bases, with 14 bases between. Germline V lookup: CDR1 MNHEY, CDR2 SMNVEV (reference sequence). The CDR3 sequence: CASSLLIGVQTDTQYF. The DNA for the CDR3 is TGTGCCAGCAGTTTATTGATAGGGGTACAGACAGATACGCAGTATTTT.

In this sample, this clone turned up once. This chain uses TRBV7-2 with TRBJ2-4, with D hard to call. The CDR3 extends over 14 amino acids. Germline values: CDR1 SGHTA, CDR2 FQGNSA. V gave up 4 bases and J gave up 0 bases, with 7 bases separating them. The CDR3 coding sequence is TGTGCCAGCAGCTATAGACTAGCCAAAAACATTCAGTACTTC. This encodes CASSYRLAKNIQYF.

There are a few counts of this clone. The chain combines TRBV6-6 with TRBJ1-1; D is unresolved. Germline V gene sequence: CDR1 MNHNY, CDR2 SVGAGI (reference sequence). The germline V and J ends were trimmed by 0 bases and 11 bases, with 13 bases remaining between them. CDR3 size: 13 residues. The DNA of the CDR3 is TGTGCCAGCAGTTACTCGAGACATCTCGACGCTTTCTTT. This sequence encodes CASSYSRHLDAFF.

The chain recombines TRBV11-3 with TRBJ2-1; 12 bases are a match to TRBD2. The germline V gene has CDR1 SGHNT and CDR2 YENEEA. The CDR3 spans 16 residues. V shed 5 bases and J 4 bases; nucleotides not matched to a gene: 6. CDR3 DNA: TGTGCCAGCAGCCCCCGACTAGCGGGAGAGTACAATGAGCAGTTCTTC. It encodes CASSPRLAGEYNEQFF.

The chain uses TRBV19 and TRBJ1-5, with 8 bases identical to TRBD1. J was trimmed by 1 base and V by 4 bases; bases with no gene match: 3. The germline V gene has CDR1 LNHDA and CDR2 SQIVND (reference sequence). This CDR3 has 15 residues. The CDR3 bases are TGTGCCAGTAGTACACAGGGGGTGAGCAATCAGCCCCAGCATTTT. It is translated as CASSTQGVSNQPQHF.

The chain carries TRBV9 and TRBJ1-6; 8 bases are shared with TRBD1. In germline, CDR1 is SGDLS, CDR2 YYNGEE. Losses at the gene ends were 4 bases for V and 7 bases for J; bases not matched to a gene: 7. The length of the CDR3 is 15 residues. The CDR3 sequence is CASSPGQGVNSPLHF. DNA of the CDR3: TGTGCCAGCAGCCCCGGACAGGGAGTAAATTCACCCCTCCACTTT.

This sequence joins TRBV11-2 and TRBJ2-7; a weak D match, TRBD2 (6 bases). CDR1 is SGHAT and CDR2 is FQNNGV in the germline V gene. The CDR3 has 15 amino acids. With 1 base removed from V and 2 bases from J, the gap between germline ends came to 12 bases. The CDR3 sequence: CASSLGASAAYEQYV. The CDR3 region has the DNA TGTGCCAGCAGCTTAGGCGCTAGCGCGGCCTACGAGCAGTACGTC.

This CDR3 is CASSSGIGTYEQYV. For the CDR3, the DNA is TGCGCCAGCAGCTCGGGGATCGGGACCTACGAGCAGTACGTC. The rearrangement uses TRBV5-1 and TRBJ2-7, with D perhaps matching TRBD2 (5 bases). V dropped 3 bases and J dropped 2 bases, with 12 bases sitting between them. CDR1 SGHRS and CDR2 YFSETQ come from the germline V gene. The CDR3 sequence is 14 residues long.

The V and J genes are TRBV3-1 (or the pseudogene TRBV3-2) and TRBJ2-1; D possibly corresponds to TRBD1 (6 bases). Trimming left V 8 bases short and J 9 bases short, with 23 bases between. Germline V gene sequence: CDR1 LGHDT, CDR2 YNNKEL (reference sequence). The CDR3 consists of 15 residues. CDR3 in DNA: TGTGCCAGCCGGGTACAGGGATCCGACATGGGTGAGCAGTTCTTC. Amino acid sequence: CASRVQGSDMGEQFF.

This rearrangement joins TRBV18 to TRBJ2-7; 9 positions match TRBD2. Germline V CDR1 and CDR2: KGHSH, LQKENI. The CDR3 contains 14 residues. Unmatched junction bases numbered 7, after V lost 3 bases and J lost 7 bases. The CDR3: CASSPREGVSEQYV. The CDR3 nucleotides are TGTGCCAGCTCACCGCGGGAGGGCGTGTCAGAGCAGTACGTC.

This sequence joins TRBV28 and TRBJ2-1, with TRBD1 identical over 8 bases. There are 13 residues in the CDR3. The germline V gene has CDR1 MDHEN and CDR2 SYDVKM. Trimming took 6 bases from V and 9 from J; bases not matched to a gene: 7. CDR3: CASSLTGAIEQFF. CDR3 DNA: TGTGCCAGCAGCCTGACAGGGGCAATTGAGCAGTTCTTC.

This chain joins TRBV2 and TRBJ1-2, with D unresolved. This CDR3 has 13 amino acids. V was clipped by 7 bases and J by 5 bases, with 14 bases between them. Germline loops: CDR1 SNHLY, CDR2 FYNNEI. In DNA, the CDR3 is TGTGCCAGCAATCCACAGCAGGTTTATGGCTACACCTTC. It specifies CASNPQQVYGYTF. Supplemented by reference TRBV2 and TRBJ1-2, the full variable domain reads EPEVTQTPSHQVTQMGQEVILRCVPISNHLYFYWYRQILGQKVEFLVSFYNNEISEKSEIFDDQFSVERPDGSNFTLKIRSTKLEDSAMYFCASNPQQVYGYTFGSGTRLTVV.

The V call is TRBV5-1, the J call TRBJ2-1; 9 nucleotides agree with TRBD2. CDR3 length: 14 residues. V lost 1 base to trimming and J lost 7 bases; unmatched junction nucleotides: 3. Germline V CDR1 and CDR2: SGHRS, YFSETQ. As DNA, the CDR3 is TGCGCCAGCAGCTTGAGCGGGGGGTCGAATGAGCAGTTCTTC. This encodes CASSLSGGSNEQFF. Drawing the rest from reference TRBV5-1 and TRBJ2-1, the complete variable domain is KAGVTQTPRYLIKTRGQQVTLSCSPISGHRSVSWYQQTPGQGLQFLFEYFSETQRNKGNFPGRFSGRQFSNSRSEMNVSTLELGDSALYLCASSLSGGSNEQFFGPGTRLTVL.

This clone appeared once. The V and J genes are TRBV23-1 and TRBJ2-7; possible D gene TRBD2, 5 bases. TRBV23-1 is assigned to the ORF class and has an uncertain function. CDR3 length: 18 amino acids. V shed 1 base and J shed 3 bases, with 22 bases lying between them. CDR3 region: CASSQWELRDKADYEQYV. CDR3 nucleotide sequence: TGCGCCAGCAGTCAATGGGAATTAAGAGACAAAGCGGACTACGAGCAGTACGTC.

The gene calls are TRBV24-1 and TRBJ2-3; D unresolved. Trimming stripped 3 bases from V and 2 bases from J, with 11 bases between. The CDR3 length is 15 residues. Germline V CDR1 and CDR2: KGHDR, SFDVKD. CDR3 DNA: TGTGCCACCAGTGATGGCAAAATAACCACAGATACGCAGTATTTT. This codes for CATSDGKITTDTQYF.

V usage is TRBV7-2 and J usage is TRBJ1-6, with no clear D. The length of the CDR3 is 14 residues. The ends were cut back, 5 bases at V and 8 bases at J, with 13 bases in the middle. Germline loops: CDR1 SGHTA, CDR2 FQGNSA. Here the CDR3 reads CASSQEREYSPLHF. CDR3 bases: TGTGCCAGCAGCCAAGAGAGGGAGTATTCACCCCTCCACTTT.